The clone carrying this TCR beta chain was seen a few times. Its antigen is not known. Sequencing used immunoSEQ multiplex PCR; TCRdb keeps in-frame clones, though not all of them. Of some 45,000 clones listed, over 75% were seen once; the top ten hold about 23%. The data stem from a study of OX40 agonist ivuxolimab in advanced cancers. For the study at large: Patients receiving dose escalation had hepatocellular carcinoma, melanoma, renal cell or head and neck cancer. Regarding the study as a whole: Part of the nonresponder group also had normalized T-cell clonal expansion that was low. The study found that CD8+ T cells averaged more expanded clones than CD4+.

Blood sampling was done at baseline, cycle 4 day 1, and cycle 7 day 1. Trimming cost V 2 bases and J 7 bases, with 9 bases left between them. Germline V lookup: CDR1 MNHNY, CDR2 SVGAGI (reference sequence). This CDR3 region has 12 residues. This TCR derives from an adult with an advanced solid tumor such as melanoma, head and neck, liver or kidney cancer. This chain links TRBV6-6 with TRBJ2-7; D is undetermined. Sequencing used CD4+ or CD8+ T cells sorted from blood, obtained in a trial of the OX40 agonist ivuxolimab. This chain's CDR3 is CASSYGRVEQYF. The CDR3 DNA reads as TGTGCCAGCAGTTACGGTAGGGTAGAGCAGTACTTC.